This TCR beta chain was obtained from a study of OX40 agonist ivuxolimab in advanced cancers. Study-level background: Three dose-escalation patients had partial responses: one with hepatocellular carcinoma and two with cutaneous melanoma. Overall study findings and caveats: Averaging showed that CD8+ T cells had more expanded clones than CD4+ did. Certain nonresponders likewise exhibited a low normalized T-cell clonal expansion.

Germline-derived CDR1 and CDR2 are MGHRA and YSYEKL. The ends were cut back, 1 base at V and 4 bases at J, with 13 bases in the middle. This CDR3 has 15 residues. Assay: immunoSEQ multiplex PCR; the TCRdb copy retains only in-frame clones and omits some. The data contain under 25,000 clones, 75% to 85% of them singletons. The sample holds one count of this clone. The antigen remains undetermined. V gene TRBV4-1 combines with J gene TRBJ1-2, with D perhaps TRBD1 (5 bases). This material consisted of CD4+ or CD8+ T cells sorted from blood, taken in a trial of the OX40 agonist ivuxolimab. The sequence came from an adult with an advanced solid tumor such as melanoma, head and neck, liver or kidney cancer. The CDR3, as DNA: TGCGCCAGCAGCCAAGCCACCGGGACTACCTATGGCTACACCTTC. This sequence encodes CASSQATGTTYGYTF.